This T cell receptor (beta chain) was sequenced during a study of cytomegalovirus exposure and HLA in healthy donors. In the study overall: As an earlier analysis found, roughly 170 million T cells yielded approximately 100 million unique TCR beta sequences. Study conclusions and caveats: Donors belonging to an Asian-associated ancestry cluster reportedly showed fewer N-insertions in productive TCRs than the roughly 670-donor mean, according to what a later analysis found. The classifier reportedly diagnosed cytomegalovirus status with high sensitivity and specificity.

Healthy bone marrow donors supplied every sample. Trimming stripped 3 bases from V and 4 bases from J, with 9 bases between. The CDR3 runs to 14 residues. Germline-derived CDR1 and CDR2 are SNHLY and FYNNEI. The study ran its PCR with 60 Vbeta and 13 Jbeta primers. The repertoire was sequenced with immunoSEQ multiplex PCR; TCRdb's copy has only in-frame clones and lacks some. The repertoire has around 62,000 clones, under 80% of them found once; the top ten carry roughly 5.1%. This clone turned up a few times. Its antigen remains unidentified. Sequenced sample: PBMCs. This sequence was found in a male donor in good health and CMV-seropositive. The chain combines TRBV2 with TRBJ1-4; D might be TRBD1 (6 bases). The chain's CDR3 is CASSEGGGNEKLFF. The CDR3 bases are TGTGCCAGCAGTGAGGGAGGGGGTAATGAAAAACTGTTTTTT.